This is a list of T cell receptor beta chains from one sample in a study of blood T cell repertoires in COVID-19. TCRdb keeps only in-frame clones here, not all; method: immunoSEQ multiplex PCR. The sample records roughly 50,000 clones, 65% to 85% being singletons. Sequenced sample: peripheral blood. The receptors were sampled from a man in his 70s with acute or convalescent COVID-19. Both conserved end residues are part of each CDR3. The order of the fields is D gene, clone size, V gene, J gene, CDR3 protein, CDR3 DNA. D genes are given only for firm matches. Only part of the rows carry a size: once, few, many, or a class if the clone is expanded.

TRBD2	few	TRBV6-5	TRBJ2-3	CASTPGRGFTQYF	TGTGCCAGCACCCCAGGGCGGGGGTTTACGCAGTATTTT
TRBD1	.	TRBV30	TRBJ1-4	CACGTGGEKLFF	TGTGCCTGTGGGACAGGGGGCGAAAAACTGTTTTTT
.	.	TRBV6-5	TRBJ1-4	CASTGARGEKLFF	TGTGCCAGCACGGGCGCGAGAGGGGAAAAACTGTTTTTT
TRBD2	.	TRBV13	TRBJ2-7	CASSERGRGAYEQYF	TGTGCCAGCAGCGAGCGGGGACGGGGGGCCTACGAGCAGTACTTC
.	few	TRBV30	TRBJ1-2	CAWRRWKPGYTF	TGTGCCTGGAGGAGGTGGAAACCTGGCTACACCTTC
.	.	TRBV6-5	TRBJ1-1	CASSYLRGPNTEAFF	TGTGCCAGCAGTTACCTCAGGGGCCCGAACACTGAAGCTTTCTTT
.	.	TRBV30	TRBJ1-6	CASSLGTLHF	TGTGCCTCCTCCCTTGGCACCCTCCACTTT
TRBD1	.	TRBV7-2	TRBJ1-6	CASGSPTGQSLYNSPLHF	TGTGCCAGCGGATCGCCGACGGGACAGAGTCTTTATAATTCACCCCTCCACTTT
TRBD2	.	TRBV4-1	TRBJ2-2	CASSQVVLAGAPTGELFF	TGCGCCAGCAGCCAGGTTGTCCTAGCGGGAGCCCCCACCGGGGAGCTGTTTTTT
TRBD2	.	TRBV7-9	TRBJ2-2	CASSLLLAGDTGELFF	TGTGCCAGCAGCCTTCTACTAGCGGGAGACACCGGGGAGCTGTTTTTT
.	once	TRBV6-5	TRBJ1-1	CASSPNRAPNTEAFF	TGTGCCAGCAGTCCGAACAGAGCCCCCAACACTGAAGCTTTCTTT
.	.	TRBV6-5	TRBJ1-6	CASRRGGPLHF	TGTGCCAGCAGGAGGGGGGGACCCCTCCACTTT
TRBD1	.	TRBV6-6	TRBJ1-5	CASSRGQGLSNQPQHF	TGTGCCAGCAGTCGAGGACAGGGCCTTAGCAATCAGCCCCAGCATTTT
.	.	TRBV18	TRBJ1-5	CASSRDNGWYGNQPQHF	TGTGCCAGCTCACGGGACAATGGGTGGTATGGCAATCAGCCCCAGCATTTT
TRBD1	.	TRBV28	TRBJ2-7	CASSLSGTGYTYEQYF	TGTGCCAGCAGTTTATCCGGGACAGGCTATACCTACGAGCAGTACTTC
.	.	TRBV11-1	TRBJ2-7	CASSFGQIYEQYF	TGTGCCAGCAGCTTCGGACAAATCTACGAGCAGTACTTC
.	.	TRBV7-2	TRBJ1-2	CASSLLGQNYGYTF	TGTGCCAGCAGCTTACTTGGACAGAACTATGGCTACACCTTC
TRBD2	.	TRBV10-1	TRBJ2-1	CASSVSTSGVSNEQFF	TGCGCCAGCAGTGTGTCTACTAGCGGGGTTTCCAATGAGCAGTTCTTC
.	.	TRBV7-9	TRBJ1-1	CASSSYMNTEAFF	TGTGCCAGCAGCTCGTACATGAACACTGAAGCTTTCTTT
.	once	TRBV30	TRBJ1-6	CAWSVRGLGSPLHF	TGTGCCTGGAGTGTACGCGGGTTAGGTTCACCCCTCCACTTT
TRBD1	.	TRBV7-2	TRBJ1-5	CASSLGTGYFQPQHF	TGTGCCAGCAGCTTAGGGACAGGGTATTTCCAGCCCCAGCATTTT
TRBD2	.	TRBV9	TRBJ2-3	CASSPGLASDTQYF	TGTGCCAGCAGCCCCGGACTAGCCTCAGATACGCAGTATTTT
.	.	TRBV19	TRBJ2-1	CASSILGEAYNEQFF	TGTGCCAGTAGTATCCTAGGAGAGGCCTACAATGAGCAGTTCTTC
.	.	TRBV7-9	TRBJ2-1	CASSPRTTVMLRLYNEQFF	TGTGCCAGCAGCCCCAGGACAACCGTCATGCTCCGTTTGTACAATGAGCAGTTCTTC
.	.	TRBV29-1	TRBJ1-2	CSAVKDTPGGYGYTF	TGCAGCGCCGTAAAGGACACCCCGGGCGGCTATGGCTACACCTTC
.	few	TRBV12-3/TRBV12-4	TRBJ1-2	CASSKNGYGYTF	TGTGCCAGCAGTAAAAACGGGTATGGCTACACCTTC
.	few	TRBV28	TRBJ1-2	CASSTQPDGAYAF	TGTGCCAGCAGTACCCAACCAGACGGAGCTTATGCCTTC
.	few	TRBV30	TRBJ1-2	CAGRGGNGYTF	TGTGCTGGGCGGGGAGGGAATGGCTACACCTTC
TRBD2	few	TRBV4-3	TRBJ2-7	CASSPRLASGSYEQYF	TGCGCCAGCAGCCCAAGGTTAGCTAGCGGGTCCTACGAGCAGTACTTC
TRBD1	.	TRBV28	TRBJ1-2	CASREQGARGYTF	TGTGCCAGCAGAGAACAGGGGGCCCGGGGCTACACCTTC
TRBD1	few	TRBV9	TRBJ2-7	CASSARPGTGFGAYEQYF	TGTGCCAGCAGCGCCCGTCCCGGGACAGGGTTCGGAGCCTACGAGCAGTACTTC
TRBD1	once	TRBV3-1/TRBV3-2	TRBJ2-2	CASSQEWLQGANTGELFF	TGTGCCAGCAGCCAAGAATGGCTCCAGGGGGCGAACACCGGGGAGCTGTTTTTT
TRBD1	.	TRBV19	TRBJ1-5	CASSISRGYNQPQHF	TGTGCCAGTAGTATCTCCAGGGGGTATAATCAGCCCCAGCATTTT
.	.	TRBV18	TRBJ1-5	CASSWDTIRSNQPQHF	TGTGCCAGCTCATGGGACACGATAAGGAGCAATCAGCCCCAGCATTTT
TRBD1	.	TRBV3-1/TRBV3-2	TRBJ2-7	CASSPRTGGYEQYF	TGTGCCAGCAGCCCCCGGACAGGGGGCTACGAGCAGTACTTC
TRBD1	.	TRBV7-2	TRBJ1-2	CASSLTRTGVYGYTF	TGTGCCAGCAGCTTAACTCGAACAGGGGTCTATGGCTACACCTTC
TRBD1	few	TRBV5-1	TRBJ2-7	CASSWAGTGGLYEQYF	TGCGCCAGCAGCTGGGCTGGGACAGGGGGCTTGTACGAGCAGTACTTC
.	.	TRBV6-5	TRBJ1-6	CATERTDNSPLHF	TGTGCCACCGAGAGGACAGATAATTCACCCCTCCACTTT
.	.	TRBV4-1	TRBJ1-4	CASSQDLSGGPTFNEKLFF	TGCGCCAGCAGCCAAGATCTGAGTGGCGGGCCGACCTTTAATGAAAAACTGTTTTTT
.	few	TRBV25-1	TRBJ1-3	CASSGQNTPGNTIYF	TGTGCCAGCAGTGGACAGAACACACCTGGAAACACCATATATTTT
TRBD1	few	TRBV7-2	TRBJ1-1	CASSSGTEPRAFF	TGTGCCAGCAGCTCCGGGACAGAACCTAGAGCTTTCTTT
TRBD2	.	TRBV3-1/TRBV3-2	TRBJ2-1	CASSQDLAGVNEQFF	TGTGCCAGCAGCCAAGACTTAGCGGGAGTAAATGAGCAGTTCTTC
.	.	TRBV5-1	TRBJ1-1	CASSQQGQNTEAFF	TGCGCCAGCAGCCAGCAGGGACAGAACACTGAAGCTTTCTTT
TRBD1	.	TRBV19	TRBJ2-1	CASSRPGQRYNEQFF	TGTGCCAGTAGCCGTCCGGGACAGCGTTACAATGAGCAGTTCTTC
TRBD1	once	TRBV18	TRBJ1-4	CASSPWDRGGANEKLFF	TGTGCCAGCTCACCCTGGGACAGGGGTGGAGCTAATGAAAAACTGTTTTTT
.	few	TRBV25-1	TRBJ2-2	CASSDSTTNTGELFF	TGTGCCAGCAGTGACTCTACCACGAACACCGGGGAGCTGTTTTTT
TRBD1	.	TRBV7-3	TRBJ2-1	CASSSRTGGGEQFF	TGTGCCAGCAGCTCCCGGACAGGGGGCGGTGAGCAGTTCTTC
.	.	TRBV20-1	TRBJ2-5	CSASHGEETQYF	TGCAGTGCTAGTCATGGAGAAGAGACCCAGTACTTC
.	.	TRBV7-6	TRBJ1-1	CASSLDRAVNTEAFF	TGTGCCAGCAGCTTAGACAGAGCCGTGAACACTGAAGCTTTCTTT
TRBD2	.	TRBV24-1	TRBJ2-3	CATSGTSGGADTQYF	TGTGCCACCAGTGGGACTAGCGGGGGGGCAGATACGCAGTATTTT
TRBD2	.	TRBV25-1	TRBJ2-3	CASSTPGGADTQYF	TGTGCCAGCAGTACCCCGGGGGGGGCAGATACGCAGTATTTT
.	.	TRBV6-5	TRBJ1-2	CASSYSQGGYTF	TGTGCCAGCAGTTACTCACAGGGAGGCTACACCTTC
TRBD2	.	TRBV5-1	TRBJ2-3	CASSLGTSGGHTQYF	TGCGCCAGCAGCCTAGGGACTAGCGGGGGACATACGCAGTATTTT
.	.	TRBV10-1	TRBJ2-1	CASSEHGGPRNEQFF	TGCGCCAGCAGTGAGCACGGGGGGCCTCGCAATGAGCAGTTCTTC
TRBD1	.	TRBV27	TRBJ1-5	CASSTLTGSKGAQHF	TGTGCCAGCAGCACTTTGACAGGGTCGAAGGGGGCCCAGCATTTT